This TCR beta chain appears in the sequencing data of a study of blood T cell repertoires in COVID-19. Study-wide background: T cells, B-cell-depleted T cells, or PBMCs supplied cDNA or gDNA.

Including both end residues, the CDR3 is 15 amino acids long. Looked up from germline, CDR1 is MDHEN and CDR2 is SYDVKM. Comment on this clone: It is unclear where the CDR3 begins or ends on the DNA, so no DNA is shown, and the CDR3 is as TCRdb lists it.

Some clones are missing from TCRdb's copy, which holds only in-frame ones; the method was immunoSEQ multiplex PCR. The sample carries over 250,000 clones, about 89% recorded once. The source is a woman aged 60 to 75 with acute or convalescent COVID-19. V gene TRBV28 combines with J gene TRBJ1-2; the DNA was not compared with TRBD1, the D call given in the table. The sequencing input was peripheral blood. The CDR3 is CASSSSGQGAEGYTF.